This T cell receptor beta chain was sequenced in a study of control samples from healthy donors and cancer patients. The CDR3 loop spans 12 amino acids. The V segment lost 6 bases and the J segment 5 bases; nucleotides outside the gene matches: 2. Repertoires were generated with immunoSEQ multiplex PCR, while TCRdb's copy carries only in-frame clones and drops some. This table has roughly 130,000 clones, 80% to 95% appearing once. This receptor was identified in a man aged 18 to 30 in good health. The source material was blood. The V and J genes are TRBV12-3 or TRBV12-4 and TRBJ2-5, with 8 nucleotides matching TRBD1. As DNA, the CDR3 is TGTGCCAGCAGCTACAGGGGGGAGACCCAGTACTTC. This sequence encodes CASSYRGETQYF.